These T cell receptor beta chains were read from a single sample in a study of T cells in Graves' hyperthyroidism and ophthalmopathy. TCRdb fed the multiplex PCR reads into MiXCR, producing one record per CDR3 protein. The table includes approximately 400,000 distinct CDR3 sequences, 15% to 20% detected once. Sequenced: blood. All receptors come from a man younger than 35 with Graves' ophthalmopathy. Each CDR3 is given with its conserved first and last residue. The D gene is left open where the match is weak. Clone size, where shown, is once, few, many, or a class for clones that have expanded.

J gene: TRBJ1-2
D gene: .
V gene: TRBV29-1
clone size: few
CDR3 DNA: TGCAGCGTTGTTGGACAGCCTCTTGGTGGCTACACCTTC
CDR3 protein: CSVVGQPLGGYTF

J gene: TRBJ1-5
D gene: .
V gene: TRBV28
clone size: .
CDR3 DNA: TGTGCCAGCAGTCCTTCGACATATCAGCCCCAGCATTTT
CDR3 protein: CASSPSTYQPQHF

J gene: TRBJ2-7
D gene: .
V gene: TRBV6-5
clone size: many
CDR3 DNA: TGTGCCAGCAGTTATGGGCAGAGGTCCTACGAGCAGTACTTC
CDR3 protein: CASSYGQRSYEQYF

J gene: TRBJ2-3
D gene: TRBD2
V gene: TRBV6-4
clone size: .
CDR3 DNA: TGTGCCAGCAGTGCGACTAGCGGGGAAAGTTCAGATACGCAGTATTTT
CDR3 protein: CASSATSGESSDTQYF

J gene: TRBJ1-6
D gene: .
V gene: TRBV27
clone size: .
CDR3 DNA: TGTGCCAGCAGTTTTACTGGGGATTCACCCCTCCACTTT
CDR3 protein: CASSFTGDSPLHF

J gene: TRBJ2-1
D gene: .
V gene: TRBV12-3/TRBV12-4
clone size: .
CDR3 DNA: TGTGCCAGCAGTTTGGACGATGAGCAGTTCTTC
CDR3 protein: CASSLDDEQFF

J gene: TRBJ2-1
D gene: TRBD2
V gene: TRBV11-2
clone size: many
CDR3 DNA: TGTGCCAGCAGCTTAGATCGAAGCGGGGGGAAAAATGAGCAGTTCTTC
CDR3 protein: CASSLDRSGGKNEQFF

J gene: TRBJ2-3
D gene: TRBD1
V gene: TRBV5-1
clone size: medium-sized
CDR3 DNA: TGCGCCAGCAGCTTGGAACAGGGGGCGCGGACAGATACGCAGTATTTT
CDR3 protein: CASSLEQGARTDTQYF

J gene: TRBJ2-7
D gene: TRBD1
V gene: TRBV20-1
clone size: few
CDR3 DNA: TGCAGTGCTGCCCGGGACAGCGCCTCCTACGAGCAGTACTTC
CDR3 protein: CSAARDSASYEQYF

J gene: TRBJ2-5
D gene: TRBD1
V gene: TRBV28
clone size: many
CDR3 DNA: TGTGCCAGCACTCCAGCCCGACAGGGGGAACAAGAGACCCAGTACTTC
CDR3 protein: CASTPARQGEQETQYF

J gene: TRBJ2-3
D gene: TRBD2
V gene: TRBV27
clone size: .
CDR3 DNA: TGTGCCAGCAGTTTATTACCGGGACTAGCGGGGGACGGAGATACGCAGTATTTT
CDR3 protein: CASSLLPGLAGDGDTQYF

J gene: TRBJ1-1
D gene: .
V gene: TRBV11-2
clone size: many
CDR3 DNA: TGTGCCAGCAGCGGTCCAGGGAATCTGAACACTGAAGCTTTCTTT
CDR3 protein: CASSGPGNLNTEAFF

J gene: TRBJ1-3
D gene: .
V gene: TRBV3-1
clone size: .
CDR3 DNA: TGTGCCAGCAGCCAAACCGGGAACTCTGGAAACACCATATATTTT
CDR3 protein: CASSQTGNSGNTIYF

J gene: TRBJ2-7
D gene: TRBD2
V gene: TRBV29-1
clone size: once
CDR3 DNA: TGCAGCGTTGATTCTAGCGGGATCTACAATGAGCAGTACTTC
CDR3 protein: CSVDSSGIYNEQYF

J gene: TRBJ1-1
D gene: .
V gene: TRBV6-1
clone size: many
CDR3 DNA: TGTGCCAGCAGTTATCAGGCCCTCATGAACACTGAAGCTTTCTTT
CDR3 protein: CASSYQALMNTEAFF

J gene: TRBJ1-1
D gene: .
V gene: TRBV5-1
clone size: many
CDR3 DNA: TGCGCCAGCAGCTTGAGTTTGGGCACTGAAGCTTTCTTT
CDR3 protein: CASSLSLGTEAFF

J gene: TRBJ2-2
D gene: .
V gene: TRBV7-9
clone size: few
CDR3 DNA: TGTGCCAGCTGGGGCACCGGGGAGCTGTTTTTT
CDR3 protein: CASWGTGELFF

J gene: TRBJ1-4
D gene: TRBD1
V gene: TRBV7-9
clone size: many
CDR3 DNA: TGTGCCAGCAGCTTAGACAGGGGAAAAAATGAAAAACTGTTTTTT
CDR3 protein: CASSLDRGKNEKLFF

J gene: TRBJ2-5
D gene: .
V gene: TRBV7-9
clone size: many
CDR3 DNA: TGTGCCAGCAGCCTCAGCCGAGGGGAAGAGACCCAGTACTTC
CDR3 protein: CASSLSRGEETQYF

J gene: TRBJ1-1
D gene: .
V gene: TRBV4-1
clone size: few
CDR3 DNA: TGCGCCAGCAGCCCCTCTTCAAGTCGGACAGCCATTGAAGCTTTCTTT
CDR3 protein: CASSPSSSRTAIEAFF

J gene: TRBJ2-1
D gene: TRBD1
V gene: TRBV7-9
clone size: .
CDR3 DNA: TGTGCCAGCAGCCCCAGGGGGAATTCCTACAATGAGCAGTTCTTC
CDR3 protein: CASSPRGNSYNEQFF

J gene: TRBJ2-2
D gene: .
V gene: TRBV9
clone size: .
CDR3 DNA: TGTGCCAGCAGCGTAGGGTGGGGGACTGAGACCGGGGGGCTGTTTTTT
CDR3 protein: CASSVGWGTETGGLFF

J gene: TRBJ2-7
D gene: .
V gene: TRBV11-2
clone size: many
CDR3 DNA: TGTGCCAGCAGCTTAGGACTCACCCGTGGCTACGAGCAGTACTTC
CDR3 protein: CASSLGLTRGYEQYF

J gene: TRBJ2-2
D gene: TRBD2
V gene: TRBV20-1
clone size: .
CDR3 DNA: TGCAGTGCTAGAAAGCGGGGGCACACCGGGGAGCTGTTTTTT
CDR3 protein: CSARKRGHTGELFF

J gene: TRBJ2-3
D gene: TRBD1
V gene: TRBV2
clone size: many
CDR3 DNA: TGTGCCAGCAGTGAAATCTCCCGGGACAGTAGCACAGATACGCAGTATTTT
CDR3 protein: CASSEISRDSSTDTQYF

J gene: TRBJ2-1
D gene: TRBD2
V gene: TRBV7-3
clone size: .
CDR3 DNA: TGTGCCAGCAGCTTAAGGGGCGCTAGCGGGGGGCGGGGTGAGCAGTTCTTC
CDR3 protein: CASSLRGASGGRGEQFF

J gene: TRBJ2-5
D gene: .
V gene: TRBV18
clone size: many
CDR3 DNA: TGTGCCAGCTCACCCCTGCAACAAGAGACCCAGTACTTC
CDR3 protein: CASSPLQQETQYF

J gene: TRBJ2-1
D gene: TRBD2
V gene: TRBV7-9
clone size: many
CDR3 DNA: TGTGCCAGCAGCTTAATCGGGAGGGGCTGGAATGAGCAGTTCTTC
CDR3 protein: CASSLIGRGWNEQFF

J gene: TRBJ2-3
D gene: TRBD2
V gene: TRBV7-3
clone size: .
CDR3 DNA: TGTGCCAGCAGCGAAACCGGGACTAGCGGGTTAGATACGCAGTATTTT
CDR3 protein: CASSETGTSGLDTQYF

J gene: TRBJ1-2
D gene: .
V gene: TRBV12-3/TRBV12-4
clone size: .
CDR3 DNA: TGTGCCAGCAGTTTACGGAGGGGATCCGGCTACACCTTC
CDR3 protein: CASSLRRGSGYTF

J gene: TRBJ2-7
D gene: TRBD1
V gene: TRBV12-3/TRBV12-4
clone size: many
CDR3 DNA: TGTGCCAGCGGACCCACAGGGGAATACGAGCAGTACTTC
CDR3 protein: CASGPTGEYEQYF

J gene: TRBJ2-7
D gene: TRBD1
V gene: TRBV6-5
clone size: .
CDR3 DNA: TGTGCCAGCAGTTACTTCGGACAGGGGGGGGAGCAGTACTTC
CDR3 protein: CASSYFGQGGEQYF

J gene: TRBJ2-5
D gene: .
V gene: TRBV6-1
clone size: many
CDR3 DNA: TGTGCCAGCAGTGAAGCGGAGCTTCAGACCCAGTACTTC
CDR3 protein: CASSEAELQTQYF

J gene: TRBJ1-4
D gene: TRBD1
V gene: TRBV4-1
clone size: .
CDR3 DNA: TGCGCCAGCAGCCAAGTACCGAGTACAGGGGGCCATGAAAAACTGTTTTTT
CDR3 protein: CASSQVPSTGGHEKLFF

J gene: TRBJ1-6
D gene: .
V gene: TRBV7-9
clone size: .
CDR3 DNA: TGTGCCAGCAGCTTAGTCGTCAGAAATTCACCCCTCCACTTT
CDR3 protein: CASSLVVRNSPLHF

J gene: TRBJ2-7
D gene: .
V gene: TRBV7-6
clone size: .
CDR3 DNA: TGTGCCAGCAGTGCGGGAACAGGGCGGGAGCAGTACTTC
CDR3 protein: CASSAGTGREQYF

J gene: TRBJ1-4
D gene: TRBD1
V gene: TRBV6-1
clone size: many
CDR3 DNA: TGTGCCAGCACCTGGACAGGGCTTAATAATGAAAAACTGTTTTTT
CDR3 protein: CASTWTGLNNEKLFF

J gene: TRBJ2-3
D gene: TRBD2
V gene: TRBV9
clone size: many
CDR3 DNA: TGTGCCAGCAGCGCCCTAGCGGGGGAAGGGGCAGATACGCAGTATTTT
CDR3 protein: CASSALAGEGADTQYF

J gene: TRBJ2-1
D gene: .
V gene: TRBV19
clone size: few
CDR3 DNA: TGTGCCAGTAGTATCAGCCAGGAGGGGAATGAGCAGTTCTTC
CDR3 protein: CASSISQEGNEQFF

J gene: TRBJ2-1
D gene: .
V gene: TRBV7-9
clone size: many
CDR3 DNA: TGTGCCAGCAGCCCCCGGACGCACAATGAGCAGTTCTTC
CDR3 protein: CASSPRTHNEQFF

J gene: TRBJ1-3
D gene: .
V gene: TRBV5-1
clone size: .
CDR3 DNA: TGCGCCAGCAGCGGAGGGAACTCTGGAAACACCATATATTTT
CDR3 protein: CASSGGNSGNTIYF

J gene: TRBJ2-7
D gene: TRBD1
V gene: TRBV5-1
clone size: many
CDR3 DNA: TGCGCCAGCAGCTCTAACTCCGGGACAGGGTACGAGCAGTACTTC
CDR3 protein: CASSSNSGTGYEQYF

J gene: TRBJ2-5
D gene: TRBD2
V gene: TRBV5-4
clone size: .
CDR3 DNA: TGTGCCAGCAGCCCCGGACTAGCGGGGGCCCTCCAAGAGACCCAGTACTTC
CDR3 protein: CASSPGLAGALQETQYF

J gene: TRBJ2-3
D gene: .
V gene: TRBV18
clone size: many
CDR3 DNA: TGTGCCAGCTCACCAAGGGACACCCTCCCCACAGATACGCAGTATTTT
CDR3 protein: CASSPRDTLPTDTQYF

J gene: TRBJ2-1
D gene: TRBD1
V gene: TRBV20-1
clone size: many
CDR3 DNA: TGCAGTGCTAGAGAGGGACAGGGGGCCTACAATGAGCAGTTCTTC
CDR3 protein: CSAREGQGAYNEQFF

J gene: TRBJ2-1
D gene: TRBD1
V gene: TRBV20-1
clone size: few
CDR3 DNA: TGCAGTGCTCAGCCATTTGAGGGGGCGCTTTTTAATGAGCAGTTCTTC
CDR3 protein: CSAQPFEGALFNEQFF

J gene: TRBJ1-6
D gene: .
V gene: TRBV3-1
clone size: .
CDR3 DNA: TGTGCCAGCAGCCAAGAAGGCGGGGGTCCACCCCTCCACTTT
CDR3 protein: CASSQEGGGPPLHF

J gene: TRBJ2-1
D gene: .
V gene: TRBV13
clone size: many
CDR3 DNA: TGTGCCAGCAGCTTAGGCGGGGAGGCCTACAATGAGCAGTTCTTC
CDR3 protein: CASSLGGEAYNEQFF

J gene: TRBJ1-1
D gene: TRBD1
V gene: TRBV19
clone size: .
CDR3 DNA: TGTGCCAGCGCTGACAGGGGCTATCGTAACACTGAAGCTTTCTTT
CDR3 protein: CASADRGYRNTEAFF

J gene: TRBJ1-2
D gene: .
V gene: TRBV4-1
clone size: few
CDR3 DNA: TGCGCCAGCAGATCGACTTCTCCGGGCTATGGCTACACCTTC
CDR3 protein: CASRSTSPGYGYTF

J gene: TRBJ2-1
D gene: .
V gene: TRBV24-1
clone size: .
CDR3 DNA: TGTGCCACCAGTGACAAAGACCCACGCAGGGGGAGGATGGATGAGCAGTTCTTC
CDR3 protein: CATSDKDPRRGRMDEQFF

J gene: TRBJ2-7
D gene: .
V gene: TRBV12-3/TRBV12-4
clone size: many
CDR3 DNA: TGTGCCAGCAGCCGATCAGGGGAGATATACGAGCAGTACTTC
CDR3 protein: CASSRSGEIYEQYF

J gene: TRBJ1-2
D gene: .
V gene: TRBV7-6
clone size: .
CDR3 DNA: TGTGCCAGCAGCCCTCTCCCGGATTATAACTATGGCTACACCTTC
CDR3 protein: CASSPLPDYNYGYTF

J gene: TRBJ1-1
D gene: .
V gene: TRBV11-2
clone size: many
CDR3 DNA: TGTGCCAGCAGCTTCTCGCCCGACAGTTCATGGAACACTGAAGCTTTCTTT
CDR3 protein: CASSFSPDSSWNTEAFF

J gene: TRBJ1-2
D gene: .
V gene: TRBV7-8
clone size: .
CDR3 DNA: TGTGCCAGCAGTTTCGGAGGGGCCTCCTATGGCTACACCTTC
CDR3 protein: CASSFGGASYGYTF